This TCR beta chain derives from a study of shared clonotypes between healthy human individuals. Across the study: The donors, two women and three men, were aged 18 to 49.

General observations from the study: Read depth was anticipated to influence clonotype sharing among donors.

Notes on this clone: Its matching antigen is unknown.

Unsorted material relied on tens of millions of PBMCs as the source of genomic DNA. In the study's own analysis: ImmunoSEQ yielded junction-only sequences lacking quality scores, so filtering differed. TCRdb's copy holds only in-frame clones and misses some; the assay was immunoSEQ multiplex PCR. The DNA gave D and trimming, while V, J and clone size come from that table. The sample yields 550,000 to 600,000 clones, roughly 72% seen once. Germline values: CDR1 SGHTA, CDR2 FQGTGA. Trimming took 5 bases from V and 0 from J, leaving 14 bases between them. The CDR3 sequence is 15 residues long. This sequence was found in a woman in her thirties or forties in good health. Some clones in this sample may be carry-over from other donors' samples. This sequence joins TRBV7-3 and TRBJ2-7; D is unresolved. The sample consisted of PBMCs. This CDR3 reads CASSVGPLGSYEQYF. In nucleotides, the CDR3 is TGTGCCAGCAGCGTGGGCCCCCTGGGCTCCTACGAGCAGTACTTC. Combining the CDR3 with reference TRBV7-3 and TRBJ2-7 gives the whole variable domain GAGVSQTPSNKVTEKGKYVELRCDPISGHTALYWYRQSLGQGPEFLIYFQGTGAADDSGLPNDRFFAVRPEGSVSTLKIQRTERGDSAVYLCASSVGPLGSYEQYFGPGTRLTVT.